Presented here are 19 T cell receptor beta chains from one specimen sequenced in a study of vaccination effects on CD4 cells after COVID-19. Only in-frame clones appear in the TCRdb table, and some are missing; sequencing was by immunoSEQ multiplex PCR. The sample includes about 63,000 clones, about 71% of them seen just once. Antigen-specific CD4+ T cell clonotypes were called by their expansion after viral peptide-pool culture in ViraFEST. Culture lasted about ten days before CD4+ T cell isolation. Nobody among the vaccine recipients had prior SARS-CoV-2 infection (nucleocapsid antibodies were negative). No antigens are known for them. The starting material was CD4+ T cells from PBMCs cultured with HCoV-OC43 spike peptides, obtained before COVID-19 vaccination. Subset specified: HCoV-OC43 spike overlapping peptide pool stimulation. The receptors shown here come from a human donor who received a COVID-19 vaccine.

The chain employs TRBV9 and TRBJ2-3; a weak D match, TRBD2 (5 bases). The CDR3 spans 16 residues. The V and J ends lost 2 bases and 0 bases respectively, with 13 bases between them. CDR1 and CDR2 from the germline V gene are SGDLS and YYNGEE. The CDR3 DNA is TGTGCCAGCAGCGTTCTAGGAGGCCCTAGCACAGATACGCAGTATTTT. This codes for CASSVLGGPSTDTQYF.

This clone has only one observation. The chain carries TRBV11-3 and TRBJ2-1, with 9 bases aligning to TRBD1. CDR1 and CDR2 from the germline V gene are SGHNT and YENEEA. V lost 2 bases, J lost 10 bases, and 6 bases stayed unmatched. This CDR3 has 14 residues. The CDR3 sequence is CASSLTGTGLEQFF. The CDR3 nucleotides read TGTGCCAGCAGCTTAACCGGGACAGGGTTGGAGCAGTTCTTC.

V gene TRBV7-3 combines with J gene TRBJ2-3; D is undetermined. This CDR3 spans 13 amino acids. The germline CDR1 and CDR2 sequences are SGHTA and FQGTGA. V gave up 5 bases and J gave up 6 bases, with 12 bases separating them. CDR3 bases: TGTGCCAGCAGCCCCGCTGCCGGTGATACGCAGTATTTT. This encodes CASSPAAGDTQYF. Full variable domain (missing parts from reference TRBV7-3 and TRBJ2-3): GAGVSQTPSNKVTEKGKYVELRCDPISGHTALYWYRQSLGQGPEFLIYFQGTGAADDSGLPNDRFFAVRPEGSVSTLKIQRTERGDSAVYLCASSPAAGDTQYFGPGTRLTVL.

The chain employs TRBV29-1 and TRBJ1-2; no clear D gene. The CDR3 has 11 amino acids. Germline V CDR1 and CDR2: SQVTM, ANQGSEA. V lost 4 bases, J lost 3 bases, and 6 bases lay in between. The CDR3 bases are TGCAGCGTTGGACACGACTATGGCTACACCTTC. This codes for CSVGHDYGYTF.

The rearrangement uses TRBV20-1 and TRBJ1-1; tentatively, D is TRBD1 (5 bases). CDR3 size: 11 residues. The germline V gene has CDR1 DFQATT and CDR2 SNEGSKA (reference sequence). CDR3 DNA: TGCAGCTTACAGGTGAACACTGAAGCTTTCTTT. It translates to CSLQVNTEAFF.

The chain combines TRBV19 with TRBJ1-1; D might be TRBD1 (5 bases). CDR3 size: 14 residues. CDR1 is LNHDA, CDR2 SQIVND, per germline (reference sequence). V lost 7 bases to trimming and J lost 3 bases, with 15 bases between them. The CDR3: CASTRRRQYTEAFF. The CDR3, as DNA: TGTGCCAGTACCCGGAGGAGACAGTACACTGAAGCTTTCTTT.

CDR3 sequence (DNA): TGTGCCAGCAGCCTATTTGGGGGGGGGCAGGGACTAACTAGCACAGATACGCAGTATTTT. Residues: CASSLFGGGQGLTSTDTQYF. The chain has TRBV9 and TRBJ2-3; a possible D gene is TRBD2 (7 bases). There are 20 residues in the CDR3. The V end lost 4 bases, the J end lost 0 bases, and 27 bases lay between the germline ends. Germline V lookup: CDR1 SGDLS, CDR2 YYNGEE.

V and J are TRBV6-1 and TRBJ1-2, with TRBD1 as a possible D gene (5 bases). Trimming shortened V by 2 bases and J by 4 bases, and 11 bases separated the two germline ends. Germline V CDR1 and CDR2: MNHNS, SASEGT. This CDR3 region has 14 residues. In DNA form, the CDR3 reads TGTGCCAGCAGTGAACGCGGGGACCTCTATGGCTACACCTTC. Translation gives CASSERGDLYGYTF.

This clone was counted a single time. The chain combines TRBV3-1 (or the pseudogene TRBV3-2) with TRBJ2-2; 9 bases line up with TRBD1. Germline CDR1 reads LGHDT; CDR2 reads YNNKEL (reference sequence). The CDR3 loop spans 16 amino acids. The V segment lost 1 base and the J segment 6 bases; nucleotides outside the gene matches: 6. The CDR3 DNA is TGTGCCAGCAGCCAAGGAATGAGGACAGGGGCCGGGGAGCTGTTTTTT. This gives the protein CASSQGMRTGAGELFF.

The V call is TRBV7-2, the J call TRBJ1-2; 7 bases match TRBD1. Germline V gene sequence: CDR1 SGHTA, CDR2 FQGNSA. With V trimmed by 1 base and J by 7 bases, 6 bases remained unmatched. CDR3 length equals 14 residues. CDR3 region: CASSLETGVRGYTF. The CDR3, as DNA: TGTGCCAGCAGCTTAGAAACAGGGGTCCGTGGCTACACCTTC.

V and J are TRBV12-3 or TRBV12-4 and TRBJ1-3; D gene unclear. Trimming cost V 0 bases and J 9 bases, with 6 bases left between them. CDR3 length: 12 residues. The CDR3 sequence is CASSLASSTIYF. As DNA, the CDR3 is TGTGCCAGCAGTTTAGCGTCCAGCACCATATATTTT.

This clone was picked up a small number of times. The V and J genes are TRBV19 and TRBJ1-1; TRBD1 is a possible D gene (5 bases). Between the trimmed V and J ends, which lost 4 bases and 0 bases, there was a span of 12 bases. The CDR3 covers 15 residues. The germline V gene encodes CDR1 LNHDA and CDR2 SQIVND (reference sequence). The CDR3 reads CASSTDSLLNTEAFF. CDR3 nucleotide sequence: TGTGCCAGTAGTACAGACAGCCTTCTGAACACTGAAGCTTTCTTT.

This clone has a handful of counts. The chain is built from TRBV27 and TRBJ1-2; no reliable D call. V dropped 5 bases and J dropped 1 base, with 14 bases sitting between them. The germline gives CDR1 MNHEY, CDR2 SMNVEV (reference sequence). The CDR3 loop spans 15 amino acids. CDR3 sequence: CASSPREGVNYGYTF. The CDR3 DNA follows: TGTGCCAGCAGTCCGCGGGAGGGAGTTAACTATGGCTACACCTTC.

CDR3 coding DNA: TGCGCCAGCAGCCAACCAAGCGGGGGGGGCACAGATACGCAGTATTTT. Protein: CASSQPSGGGTDTQYF. V is TRBV5-1 and J is TRBJ2-3; 10 nucleotides match TRBD2. In germline, CDR1 is SGHRS, CDR2 YFSETQ. V dropped 4 bases and J dropped 1; count of bases not matched to a gene: 6. CDR3 size: 16 residues.

This clone was picked up one time. The chain couples TRBV13 to TRBJ1-2; perhaps TRBD1 as D (5 bases). Germline-derived CDR1 and CDR2 are PRHDT and FYEKMQ (reference sequence). The CDR3 totals 13 residues. V was trimmed by 3 bases and J by 4 bases, leaving 9 bases between them. The CDR3 DNA reads as TGTGCCAGCAGCTTGAGGGGAGCCTATGGCTACACCTTC. Its translation is CASSLRGAYGYTF.

This chain uses TRBV5-6 with TRBJ1-5, with D tentatively TRBD1 (6 bases). From germline, CDR1 is SGHDT and CDR2 YYEEEE. V lost 4 bases and J 0 bases, leaving 8 bases between the germline ends. The CDR3 spans 14 residues. The CDR3 nucleotides are TGTGCCAGCAGCCGCAGGGGTAGCAATCAGCCCCAGCATTTT. It codes for CASSRRGSNQPQHF.

The chain employs TRBV19 and TRBJ2-6; D gene unclear. This CDR3 region has 16 residues. Germline V lookup: CDR1 LNHDA, CDR2 SQIVND (reference sequence). V dropped 5 bases and J dropped 0 bases, with 11 bases sitting between them. CDR3 loop: CASSPWGLSGANVLTF. The CDR3 bases are TGTGCCAGTAGTCCCTGGGGTCTCTCTGGGGCCAACGTCCTGACTTTC. The whole variable domain, remainder taken from reference TRBV19 and TRBJ2-6, is DGGITQSPKYLFRKEGQNVTLSCEQNLNHDAMYWYRQDPGQGLRLIYYSQIVNDFQKGDIAEGYSVSREKKESFPLTVTSAQKNPTAFYLCASSPWGLSGANVLTFGAGSRLTVL.

V gene TRBV6-4 combines with J gene TRBJ2-2; tentative D call: TRBD1 (6 bases). Germline-derived CDR1 and CDR2 are MRHNA and SNTAGT. V was clipped by 3 bases and J by 5 bases, with 13 bases between them. This CDR3 comprises 15 residues. The CDR3 nucleotides are TGTGCCAGCAGTGAAATAGGGGGAAGAACCGGGGAGCTGTTTTTT. This gives the protein CASSEIGGRTGELFF.

The J gene is TRBJ1-5, the V gene TRBV27, with a tentative D call TRBD1 (5 bases). Germline assignment: CDR1 MNHEY and CDR2 SMNVEV (reference sequence). The CDR3 has 16 residues. Trimming removed 2 bases from V and 4 bases from J, with 15 bases in between. CDR3 bases: TGTGCCAGCAGTTTAACAGGCCGCAGCATTAATCAGCCCCAGCATTTT. It yields the protein CASSLTGRSINQPQHF.